This TCR beta chain stems from a study of OX40 agonist ivuxolimab in advanced cancers. The wider study: Participants averaged about 60 years of age (range about 23 to 79) and were 82.7% male. Therapy given before enrollment (anti-PD-1, anti-PD-L1 or anti-CTLA-4) was allowed, and under 45% had some. Study findings and constraints: Dose levels from 0.1 to 3.0 mg/kg saw CD4+ and CD8+ blood T cells expand clonally by week 6.

To note about this clone: Its antigen is unidentified.

A history of autoimmune disease or systemic immunosuppression excluded patients. There are 15 residues in the CDR3. Trimming shortened V by 10 bases and J by 0 bases, and 15 bases separated the two germline ends. Profiling relied on immunoSEQ multiplex PCR, and the TCRdb table lists in-frame clones only, not all of them. This table has about 34,000 clones, around nine tenths appearing once. The rearrangement links TRBV23-1 to TRBJ2-2; the D gene is possibly TRBD1 (6 bases). TRBV23-1 is sorted into the ORF group, with uncertain function. The receptor comes from an adult with an advanced solid tumor such as melanoma, head and neck, liver or kidney cancer. The sample consisted of CD4+ or CD8+ T cells sorted from blood, taken in a trial of the OX40 agonist ivuxolimab. The CDR3 DNA sequence: TGCGCCAACGAGGGGGTGACTGCGAACACCGGGGAGCTGTTTTTT. Translation gives CANEGVTANTGELFF.